A single sample is the source of the 10 T cell receptor beta chains below, sequenced in a study of glioma-infiltrating T cells. TCR alpha and beta CDR3 regions were amplified from RNA using iRepertoire nested multiplex PCR. TCRdb recomputed calls from the multiplex PCR reads with MiXCR, one row per CDR3 protein. Of roughly 100,000 distinct CDR3 sequences in the sample, around 30% were seen once. The sample taken for sequencing was glioma tissue, nonneoplastic brain tissue, or PBMCs (not recorded which). These receptors came from a human donor with low-grade glioma or glioblastoma, undergoing nonglioma brain surgery, or in good health (not recorded which).

Concerning this clonotype itself: The junction and the germline gene differ at one end; a read error may be behind it. V gene TRBV27 combines with J gene TRBJ1-5, with 8 bases that match TRBD1. Germline assignment: CDR1 MNHEY and CDR2 SMNVEV (reference sequence). The CDR3 totals 17 residues. For the CDR3, the DNA is TGTGCCAGCACTCCCAGCAGGGGGCGCGGGAGCAATCGGCCCCAGCATTTT. Amino acids: CASTPSRGRGSNRPQHF.

The chain carries TRBV5-5 and TRBJ2-2; no reliable D call. The CDR3 length is 14 residues. Germline V CDR1 and CDR2: SGHKS, YYEKEE (reference sequence). V was shortened by 0 bases and J by 9 bases, with 12 bases between the two germline ends. CDR3: CASSLAGEDRELFF. The CDR3, as DNA: TGTGCCAGCAGCTTGGCCGGAGAGGACCGGGAGCTGTTTTTT.

This clonotype was detected only once. The V gene is TRBV29-1, the J gene TRBJ2-5, with unresolved D. The CDR3 length is 14 residues. Germline-derived CDR1 and CDR2 are SQVTM and ANQGSEA. The V and J ends lost 3 bases and 5 bases respectively, with 16 bases between them. The CDR3, as DNA: TGCAGCGTTGAGCCCCCCCCCCAAATCGAGACCCAGTACTTC. It codes for CSVEPPPQIETQYF.

About this clonotype itself: Given a much more abundant clone one base away, this may be a read error. The chain employs TRBV29-1 and TRBJ2-1; perhaps TRBD1 as D (5 bases). Judging by the DNA end, TRBJ2-7 fits better; the J call may be wrong. The CDR3 has 12 residues. Looked up from germline, CDR1 is SQVTM and CDR2 is ANQGSEA. CDR3 protein: CSVADSTYEQYF. The CDR3 nucleotides read TGCAGCGTTGCTGACAGCACCTACGAGCAGTACTTC.

This clonotype was observed at least ten times. The chain links TRBV7-2 to TRBJ2-7; D uncertain. The CDR3 extends over 14 amino acids. V dropped 6 bases and J dropped 0 bases, with 12 bases sitting between them. Per germline, CDR1 SGHTA and CDR2 FQGNSA. CDR3 protein: CASRTLFSSYEQYF. The CDR3 DNA follows: TGTGCCAGCAGAACTCTATTTAGCTCCTACGAGCAGTACTTC.

The genes are TRBV6-1 and TRBJ2-3; D may correspond to TRBD1 or TRBD2 (7 bases each). V gave up 2 bases and J gave up 10 bases, with 16 bases separating them. This CDR3 has 14 amino acids. Germline V gives CDR1 MNHNS, CDR2 SASEGT. CDR3 residues: CASSELSGGVAQYF. Here the CDR3 DNA reads TGTGCCAGCAGTGAATTGTCAGGGGGGGTAGCGCAGTATTTT.

As concerns this clonotype: With a much larger clone just one base away, this may be a read error. The chain links TRBV7-9 to TRBJ1-6; D is unclear. This CDR3 has 14 residues. From germline, CDR1 is SEHNR and CDR2 FQNEAQ (reference sequence). The CDR3 DNA sequence: TGTGCCAGCAGATTAGAATATTCGGGATCACCCCTCCACTTT. It codes for CASRLEYSGSPLHF. Using reference TRBV7-9 and TRBJ1-6 for the parts outside the CDR3, the full variable domain is DTGVSQNPRHKITKRGQNVTFRCDPISEHNRLYWYRQTLGQGPEFLTYFQNEAQLEKSRLLSDRFSAERPKGSFSTLEIQRTEQGDSAMYLCASRLEYSGSPLHFGNGTRLTVT.

This clonotype was seen ten or more times. As DNA, the CDR3 is TGTGCCAGCAGCCAAGCCACGTACTATGGCTACACCTTC. Translated: CASSQATYYGYTF. The chain has TRBV3-1 and TRBJ1-2; D gene ambiguous. Trimming left V 1 base short and J 3 bases short, with 6 bases between. The CDR3 loop spans 13 amino acids. The germline gives CDR1 LGHDT, CDR2 YNNKEL (reference sequence).

This rearrangement joins TRBV28 to TRBJ1-1; possibly TRBD1 for D (5 bases). With 5 bases removed from V and 0 bases from J, the gap between germline ends came to 10 bases. This CDR3 comprises 14 residues. In germline, CDR1 is MDHEN, CDR2 SYDVKM. CDR3 DNA sequence: TGTGCCAGCAGTACTCAGGGCCTGAACACTGAAGCTTTCTTT. Translated, it gives CASSTQGLNTEAFF.

This clonotype has ten or more counts. CDR3 DNA: TGTGCCAGCAGCTCAGCCCCTAACACTGAAGCTTTCTTT. Translating gives CASSSAPNTEAFF. V usage is TRBV5-4 and J usage is TRBJ1-1, with D hard to call. CDR3 length: 13 amino acids. The germline CDR1 and CDR2 sequences are SGHNT and YYREEE (reference sequence). Trimming cost V 3 bases and J 2 bases, with 8 bases left between them.